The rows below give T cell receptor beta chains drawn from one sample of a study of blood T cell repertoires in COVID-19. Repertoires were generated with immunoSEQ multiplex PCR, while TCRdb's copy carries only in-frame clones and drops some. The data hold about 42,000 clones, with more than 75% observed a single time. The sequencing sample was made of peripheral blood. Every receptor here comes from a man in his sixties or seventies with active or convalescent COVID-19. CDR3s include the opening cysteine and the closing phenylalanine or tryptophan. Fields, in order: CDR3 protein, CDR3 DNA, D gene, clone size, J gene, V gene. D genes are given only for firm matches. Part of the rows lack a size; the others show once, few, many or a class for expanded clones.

CASSLHYQETQYF | TGTGCCAGCAGCTTACACTACCAAGAGACCCAGTACTTC | NA | NA | TRBJ2-5 | TRBV7-3
CASSQGPGEQYF | TGCGCCAGCAGCCAAGGGCCGGGCGAGCAGTACTTC | NA | NA | TRBJ2-7 | TRBV4-1
CASSFSEGSYNEQFF | TGTGCCAGCAGCTTCTCGGAGGGGTCTTACAATGAGCAGTTCTTC | NA | once | TRBJ2-1 | TRBV2
CASRRGKNTEAFF | TGCGCCAGCCGGAGGGGAAAAAACACTGAAGCTTTCTTT | NA | NA | TRBJ1-1 | TRBV10-2
CASRDPGEAFF | TGTGCCAGCAGGGATCCGGGGGAAGCTTTCTTT | NA | NA | TRBJ1-1 | TRBV28
CASSVAFGGTSGKETQYF | TGTGCCAGCAGCGTAGCTTTTGGAGGAACTAGCGGGAAAGAGACCCAGTACTTC | TRBD2 | NA | TRBJ2-5 | TRBV9
CASRRGTAQAYTF | TGTGCCAGCAGACGCGGGACGGCACAGGCCTACACCTTC | NA | few | TRBJ1-2 | TRBV28
CASSQQGFGETQYF | TGTGCCAGCAGTCAACAGGGGTTTGGGGAGACCCAGTACTTC | TRBD1 | once | TRBJ2-5 | TRBV5-6
CASSLIGSNYGYTF | TGTGCCAGCAGTTTGATCGGGAGTAACTATGGCTACACCTTC | NA | NA | TRBJ1-2 | TRBV28
CASSLGHTTGELFF | TGTGCCAGCAGTTTAGGGCACACCACCGGGGAGCTGTTTTTT | NA | NA | TRBJ2-2 | TRBV28
CASSVQGASNEQFF | TGTGCCAGCAGTGTACAGGGGGCGAGCAATGAGCAGTTCTTC | TRBD1 | NA | TRBJ2-1 | TRBV2
CASSLKWDGLTEAFF | TGTGCCAGCAGCTTAAAATGGGACGGACTAACTGAAGCTTTCTTT | NA | once | TRBJ1-1 | TRBV11-2
CASSYPSNQPQHF | TGTGCCAGCAGTTACCCGAGCAATCAGCCCCAGCATTTT | NA | NA | TRBJ1-5 | TRBV6-8
CASSIGANANLMGQLYEQYF | TGTGCCAGTAGTATAGGGGCAAACGCGAACCTAATGGGACAGCTATACGAGCAGTACTTC | TRBD1 | NA | TRBJ2-7 | TRBV19
CASSYGTPGGDTQYF | TGTGCCAGCAGTTACGGGACTCCAGGGGGGGATACGCAGTATTTT | NA | NA | TRBJ2-3 | TRBV6-6
CAWSSTGASTEAFF | TGTGCCTGGAGTTCAACAGGGGCAAGCACTGAAGCTTTCTTT | TRBD1 | NA | TRBJ1-1 | TRBV30
CASSLQGDTDTQYF | TGTGCCAGCAGCTTACAGGGGGACACAGATACGCAGTATTTT | TRBD1 | NA | TRBJ2-3 | TRBV6-4
CASSSQDMNTEAFF | TGCGCCAGCAGCTCCCAGGACATGAACACTGAAGCTTTCTTT | NA | NA | TRBJ1-1 | TRBV5-1